This T cell receptor (beta chain) comes out of a study of regulatory T cells in long-lasting Graves disease. Time point defined: newly diagnosed GD, antithyroid drugs for less than 3 months. Construction of the TCR library relied on RNA isolated from PBMCs. Construction of TCR beta libraries relied on iRepertoire HTBI primers and on Arm-PCR targeting CDR3 regions. From the multiplex PCR reads, TCRdb called clonotypes with MiXCR, one entry per CDR3 protein. The sample lists about 370,000 distinct CDR3 sequences; 15% to 19% were seen once. Whole-study results and caveats: Newly diagnosed disease favored TRBV20-1 and TRBJ2-1 over persistent disease.

The CDR3 has 16 amino acids. CDR1 and CDR2 from the germline V gene are SGHKS and YYEKEE (reference sequence). To note about this clonotype: Its matching antigen is unknown. A far larger clone is just one base off, so this is likely a read error.

V and J are TRBV5-5 and TRBJ2-1, with 10 bases identical to TRBD1. The receptor was isolated from a female donor with Graves disease. Sequenced here: peripheral blood mononuclear cells (PBMCs), sampled at new diagnosis, from a patient treated with antithyroid drugs. CDR3 loop: CAGSQEERQGAGEQFF. Here the CDR3 DNA reads TGTGCCGGCAGCCAAGAAGAACGACAGGGGGCGGGTGAGCAGTTCTTC.